A single sample is the source of the 2 T cell receptor beta chains below, sequenced in a study of blood T cell repertoires in COVID-19 (dated by TCRdb to 2020 to 2021). The protocol used for the library was the immunoSEQ multiplex PCR assay. Not all clones reach the TCRdb copy of this immuneACCESS table, which keeps in-frame sequences only. Checked studies attribute under half of the gap to unresolved V genes and leave the rest unexplained. The table for this sample lists hundreds of thousands of clones; more than 70% of them were counted only once. The ten most abundant clones make up under 8% of the sample. The specimen sequenced was peripheral blood. Source of these receptors: a woman in her twenties or thirties with COVID-19, enrolled during active disease.

The V call is TRBV29-1, the J call TRBJ1-2, with unresolved D. Germline CDR1 and CDR2: SQVTM and ANQGSEA. The ends were cut back, 5 bases at V and 3 bases at J, with 13 bases in the middle. The CDR3 has 13 amino acids. CDR3 DNA sequence: TGCAGCGTTTTATTGGGCAAGGACTATGGCTACACCTTC. Its protein is CSVLLGKDYGYTF.

The rearrangement uses TRBV18 and TRBJ2-5; D possibly corresponds to TRBD2 (6 bases). Germline assignment: CDR1 KGHSH and CDR2 LQKENI. V was pared by 2 bases and J by 4 bases, with 17 bases between. The CDR3 runs to 16 residues. The CDR3 DNA reads as TGTGCCAGCTCACCATATTCGGGAGATCAGGGAGAGACCCAGTACTTC. Amino acids: CASSPYSGDQGETQYF.